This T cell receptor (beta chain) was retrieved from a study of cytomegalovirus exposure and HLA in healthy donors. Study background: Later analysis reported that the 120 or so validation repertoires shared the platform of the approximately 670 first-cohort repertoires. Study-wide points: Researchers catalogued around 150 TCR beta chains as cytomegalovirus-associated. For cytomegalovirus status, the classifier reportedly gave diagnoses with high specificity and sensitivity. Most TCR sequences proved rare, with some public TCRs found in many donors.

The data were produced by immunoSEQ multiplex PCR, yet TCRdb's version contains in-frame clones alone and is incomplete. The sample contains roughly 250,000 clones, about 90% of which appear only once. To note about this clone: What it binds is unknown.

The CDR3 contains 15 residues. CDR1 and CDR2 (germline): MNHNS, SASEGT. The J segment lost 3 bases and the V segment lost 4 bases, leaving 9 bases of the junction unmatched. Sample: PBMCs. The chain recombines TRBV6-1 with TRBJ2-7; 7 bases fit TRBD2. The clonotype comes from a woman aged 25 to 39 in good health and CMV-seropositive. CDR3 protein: CASSGPLGGDYEQYF. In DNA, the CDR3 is TGTGCCAGCAGTGGACCCCTGGGGGGGGACTACGAGCAGTACTTC.